This TCR beta chain was recorded in a study of monozygotic twins with inflammatory bowel disease. General study findings and limits: Since immunosuppressive treatments differed, patient repertoires may have gained added variability. Twins with IBD were found to have lower TCRbeta diversity (inverse Simpson) than healthy co-twins.

Blood samples measuring 2.5 ml were taken per donor. With regard to this clonotype: Its antigen is unknown.

Molecular identifiers with 6-nucleotide sample barcodes were added during cDNA synthesis via template switching. TCRdb re-called the 5' RACE reads and gives one entry per CDR3 protein, without DNA. The sample totals 210,000 or so distinct CDR3 sequences; its top ten clones hold roughly 7.1%. CDR3 size: 15 residues. In germline, CDR1 is SGHRS, CDR2 YFSETQ. This chain joins TRBV5-1 and TRBJ2-5; the D call of TRBD1 rests on TCRdb alone, since no DNA is present to check it. Sequencing was done on a sample of blood. The source of this sequence is a human donor with ulcerative colitis or Crohn's disease, or a healthy co-twin of an affected twin (not recorded which). The chain's CDR3 is CASSSPRGLSETQYF. The variable domain in full, with the rest retrieved from reference TRBV5-1 and TRBJ2-5, is KAGVTQTPRYLIKTRGQQVTLSCSPISGHRSVSWYQQTPGQGLQFLFEYFSETQRNKGNFPGRFSGRQFSNSRSEMNVSTLELGDSALYLCASSSPRGLSETQYFGPGTRLLVL.